This TCR beta chain is from a study of T-cell memory formation after mild COVID-19. Germline trimming cut 7 bases from V and 5 bases from J; bases unmatched to any gene: 12. The germline CDR1 and CDR2 sequences are SGHRS and YFSETQ. CDR3 length: 15 residues. TCRdb re-called the 5' RACE reads through MiXCR, storing one row per CDR3 protein. The table lists about 140,000 distinct CDR3 sequences, around 15% of them singletons, with 25% to 30% in the top ten. The TCR was taken from an adult woman who had mild COVID-19 (a few samples of this study predate the infection). Cell type and time point are not known. This rearrangement joins TRBV5-1 to TRBJ2-7, with 10 bases that match TRBD1. The sample consisted of PBMCs or a T cell subset sorted from them (not recorded which). CDR3 DNA sequence: TGCGCCAGCCGCAAGGGACAGGGGTTTTTTGACGAGCAGTACTTC. Translating gives CASRKGQGFFDEQYF.